Listed below are T cell receptor beta chains from one sample, sequenced in a study of OX40 agonist ivuxolimab in advanced cancers. Clones were sequenced by immunoSEQ multiplex PCR, and TCRdb holds only the in-frame ones, with some missing. The table records roughly 100,000 clones, more than 85% of them present only once. This specimen consisted of CD4+ or CD8+ T cells sorted from blood, obtained in a trial of the OX40 agonist ivuxolimab. The receptors originated from an adult with an advanced solid tumor such as melanoma, head and neck, liver or kidney cancer. CDR3s leave out the opening cysteine and the closing phenylalanine or tryptophan. Fields, in order: V gene, CDR3 length, J gene, CDR3 protein.

TRBV6-1	12	TRBJ1-4	ASTGRDFEEKLF
TRBV7-9	14	TRBJ1-1	ASSSPDRDPNTEAF
TRBV28	12	TRBJ2-1	ASSFRGSYNEQF
TRBV27	12	TRBJ2-7	ASQKGGPTYEQY
TRBV7-6	14	TRBJ1-4	ASSLTDRVGNEKLF
TRBV6-5	10	TRBJ2-1	ASSYSGNEQF
TRBV19	14	TRBJ2-5	ASSGRDLLGAGTQY
TRBV10-2	13	TRBJ2-3	ASSQGLADTDTQY
TRBV6-5	11	TRBJ1-2	ASSLDRAYGYT
TRBV27	14	TRBJ2-6	ASSLIPASGANVLT